These T cell receptor beta chains were read from a single sample in a study of blood T cells in healthy people across ages. TCRdb processed the 5' RACE reads anew with MiXCR; each CDR3 protein has one entry. Of over 1.5 million distinct CDR3 sequences in the sample, around 48% are singletons; the top ten hold roughly 2%. The sample consisted of blood. These receptor sequences come from a woman between 40 and 55 years old in good health. Both conserved end residues are part of each CDR3. Each record gives: D gene, clone size, V gene, J gene, CDR3 DNA, CDR3 protein. D genes are given only for firm matches. The listing skips clone size in some rows; elsewhere it reads once, few, many or a size class.

D: TRBD1; size: -; V: TRBV15; J: TRBJ2-1; DNA: TGTGCCACCAGCAGGGACAGGGGGGCCGATGAGCAGTTCTTC; CDR3: CATSRDRGADEQFF
D: -; size: -; V: TRBV5-1; J: TRBJ2-7; DNA: TGCGCCAGCAGCGAGGGAGGGACAGGATTTGACGAGCAGTACTTC; CDR3: CASSEGGTGFDEQYF
D: -; size: -; V: TRBV6-5; J: TRBJ1-1; DNA: TGTGCCAGCAGTTACTGGGGTGGGCAGGGGAACACTGAAGCTTTCTTT; CDR3: CASSYWGGQGNTEAFF
D: -; size: -; V: TRBV25-1; J: TRBJ2-3; DNA: TGTGCCAGCGGTGAATGGATCCAGGGTAGCACAGATACGCAGTATTTT; CDR3: CASGEWIQGSTDTQYF
D: -; size: -; V: TRBV20-1; J: TRBJ1-2; DNA: TGCAGTGCTAGGAGTCCCCCTTATGGCTACACCTTC; CDR3: CSARSPPYGYTF
D: TRBD1; size: -; V: TRBV2; J: TRBJ1-2; DNA: TGTGCCAGCAGTGAAAATGACAGGGCTCCCCTTGGCTACACCTTC; CDR3: CASSENDRAPLGYTF
D: -; size: -; V: TRBV4-3; J: TRBJ1-5; DNA: TGCGCCAGCAGCCAAGGGGCGGTCTTTCAGCCCCAGCATTTT; CDR3: CASSQGAVFQPQHF
D: -; size: few; V: TRBV27; J: TRBJ2-3; DNA: TGTGCCAGCAGGGGGTACGGCACAGATACGCAGTATTTT; CDR3: CASRGYGTDTQYF
D: TRBD2; size: -; V: TRBV20-1; J: TRBJ2-3; DNA: TGCAGTGCTACCCAGAGGACTAGAAGCAGAATGGATACGCAGTATTTT; CDR3: CSATQRTRSRMDTQYF
D: -; size: few; V: TRBV12-3/TRBV12-4; J: TRBJ2-5; DNA: TGTGCCAGCAGCCCCTTGGGAGGATCAATCGAGACCCAGTACTTC; CDR3: CASSPLGGSIETQYF
D: TRBD2; size: -; V: TRBV20-1; J: TRBJ2-2; DNA: TGCAGTGCTCCCAGGACTAGCCTTAACACCGGGGAGCTGTTTTTT; CDR3: CSAPRTSLNTGELFF
D: TRBD2; size: few; V: TRBV20-1; J: TRBJ2-4; DNA: TGCAGTGCTAGGCAGTTGAGCGGGGGGGCCAAAAACATTCAGTACTTC; CDR3: CSARQLSGGAKNIQYF
D: TRBD2; size: -; V: TRBV4-3; J: TRBJ2-7; DNA: TGCGCCAGCAGCCAAGTAAGCGGGGGGGCAGGAAATGAGCAGTACTTC; CDR3: CASSQVSGGAGNEQYF
D: TRBD1; size: -; V: TRBV4-2; J: TRBJ2-1; DNA: TGTGCCAGCAGCCAGATGGACAGGGGGCACAATGAGCAGTTCTTC; CDR3: CASSQMDRGHNEQFF
D: -; size: few; V: TRBV4-3; J: TRBJ1-2; DNA: TGCGCCAGCAGCCAAGATTACGGGGAAGGTCACTATGGCTACACCTTC; CDR3: CASSQDYGEGHYGYTF
D: -; size: few; V: TRBV5-1; J: TRBJ2-7; DNA: TGCGCCAGCAGCTTGGGCACCTTGGACAGATCCTACGAGCAGTACTTC; CDR3: CASSLGTLDRSYEQYF
D: -; size: -; V: TRBV25-1; J: TRBJ2-3; DNA: TGTGCCAGCAGTGAGGGCCAGCTATTCACAGATACGCAGTATTTT; CDR3: CASSEGQLFTDTQYF
D: TRBD1; size: -; V: TRBV20-1; J: TRBJ2-1; DNA: TGCAGTGCTAGTGCCGGGACAGTCGGTTCGGGTGAGCAGTTCTTC; CDR3: CSASAGTVGSGEQFF
D: -; size: few; V: TRBV5-1; J: TRBJ2-4; DNA: TGCGCCAGCAGCTTGGGCCCTATAGCCAAAAACATTCAGTACTTC; CDR3: CASSLGPIAKNIQYF